This note documents a single T cell receptor (beta chain) sequence. These data belong to a study of blood T cell repertoires in COVID-19. Study background: Both acute and convalescent COVID-19 samples were obtained from the United States, Italy and Spain. PBMCs, B-cell-depleted T cells, or T cells were the source of the cDNA or gDNA that made up the material.

Authors' analysis steps: Amplification of reference gene primers provided the estimated nucleated cell counts. Clones were sequenced by immunoSEQ multiplex PCR, and TCRdb holds only the in-frame ones, with some missing. V and J calls and clone size are as listed in that table; D and trimming were resolved from the DNA. The table records about 220,000 clones, over 75% of them present only once. Trimming cost V 4 bases and J 7 bases; bases outside gene matches: 8. The CDR3 has 14 residues. CDR1 is SGDLS, CDR2 YYNGEE, per germline. The sample consisted of peripheral blood. The chain uses TRBV9 and TRBJ1-3; 7 bases agree with TRBD1. The TCR was taken from a man aged 35 to 55 with active or convalescent COVID-19. The CDR3, as DNA: TGTGCCAGCAGCCGAAGTAGGGGGCAGAACACCATATATTTT. Its translation: CASSRSRGQNTIYF.